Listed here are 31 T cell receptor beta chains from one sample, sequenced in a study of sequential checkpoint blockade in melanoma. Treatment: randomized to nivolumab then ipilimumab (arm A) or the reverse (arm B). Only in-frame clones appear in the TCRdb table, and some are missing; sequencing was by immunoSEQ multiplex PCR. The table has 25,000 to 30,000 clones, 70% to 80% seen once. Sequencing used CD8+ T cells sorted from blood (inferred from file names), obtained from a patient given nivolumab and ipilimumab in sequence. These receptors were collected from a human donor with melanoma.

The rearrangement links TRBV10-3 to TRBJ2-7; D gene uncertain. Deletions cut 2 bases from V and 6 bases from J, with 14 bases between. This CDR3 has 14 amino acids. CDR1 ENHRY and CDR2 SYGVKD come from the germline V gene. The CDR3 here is CAISEGSTASEQYF. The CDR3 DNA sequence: TGTGCCATCAGTGAGGGATCAACAGCTTCCGAGCAGTACTTC.

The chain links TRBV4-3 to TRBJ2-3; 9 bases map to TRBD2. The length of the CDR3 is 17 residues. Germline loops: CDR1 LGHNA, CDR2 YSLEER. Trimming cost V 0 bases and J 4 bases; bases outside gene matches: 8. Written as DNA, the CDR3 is TGCGCCAGCAGCCAAGATTCACCTAGCGGGGTGGCAGATACGCAGTATTTT. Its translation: CASSQDSPSGVADTQYF.

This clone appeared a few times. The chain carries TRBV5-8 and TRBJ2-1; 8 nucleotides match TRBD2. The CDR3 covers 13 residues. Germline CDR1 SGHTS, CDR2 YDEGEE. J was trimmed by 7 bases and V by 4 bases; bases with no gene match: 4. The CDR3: CASSRTSWNEQFF. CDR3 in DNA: TGTGCCAGCAGCCGGACTAGCTGGAATGAGCAGTTCTTC.

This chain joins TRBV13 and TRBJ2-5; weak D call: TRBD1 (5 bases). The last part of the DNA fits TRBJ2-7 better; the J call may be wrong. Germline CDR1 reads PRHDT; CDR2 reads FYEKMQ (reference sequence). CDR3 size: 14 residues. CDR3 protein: CASSPPGQGNEQYF. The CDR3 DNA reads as TGTGCCAGCAGCCCTCCCGGACAAGGAAACGAGCAGTACTTC.

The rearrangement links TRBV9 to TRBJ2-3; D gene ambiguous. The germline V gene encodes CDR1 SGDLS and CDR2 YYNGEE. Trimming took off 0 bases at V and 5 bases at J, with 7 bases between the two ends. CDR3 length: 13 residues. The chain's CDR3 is CASSVGALDTQYF. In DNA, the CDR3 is TGTGCCAGCAGCGTAGGGGCCCTAGATACGCAGTATTTT.

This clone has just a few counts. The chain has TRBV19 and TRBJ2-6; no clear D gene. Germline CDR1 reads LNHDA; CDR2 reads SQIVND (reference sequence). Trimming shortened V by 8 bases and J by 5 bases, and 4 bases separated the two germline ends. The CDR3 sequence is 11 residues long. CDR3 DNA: TGTGCCAGTCGGTGGGCCAACGTCCTGACTTTC. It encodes CASRWANVLTF.

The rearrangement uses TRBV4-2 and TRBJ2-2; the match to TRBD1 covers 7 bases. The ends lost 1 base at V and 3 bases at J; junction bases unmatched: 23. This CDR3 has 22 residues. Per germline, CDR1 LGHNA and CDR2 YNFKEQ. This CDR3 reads CASSQVCLPCRGQTSDTGELFF. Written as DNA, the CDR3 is TGTGCCAGCAGCCAAGTGTGCTTGCCATGTCGGGGACAGACATCTGACACCGGGGAGCTGTTTTTT.

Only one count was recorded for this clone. In nucleotides, the CDR3 is TGTGCCAGCAGTTTCGTGGAGGTGGGCAATCAGCCCCAGCATTTT. It translates to CASSFVEVGNQPQHF. The chain joins TRBV28 to TRBJ1-5; D remains unclear. V was cut by 3 bases and J by 2 bases, with 11 bases left in between. The CDR3 runs to 15 residues. Germline lookup yields CDR1 MDHEN and CDR2 SYDVKM. Full variable domain (rest looked up from reference TRBV28 and TRBJ1-5): DVKVTQSSRYLVKRTGEKVFLECVQDMDHENMFWYRQDPGLGLRLIYFSYDVKMKEKGDIPEGYSVSREKKERFSLILESASTNQTSMYLCASSFVEVGNQPQHFGDGTRLSIL.

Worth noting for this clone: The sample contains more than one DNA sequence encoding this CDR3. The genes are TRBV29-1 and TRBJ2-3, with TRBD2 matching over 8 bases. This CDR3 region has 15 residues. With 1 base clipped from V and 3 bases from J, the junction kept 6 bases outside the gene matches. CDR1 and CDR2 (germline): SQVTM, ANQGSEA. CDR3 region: CSVEGGGGGTDTQYF. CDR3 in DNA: TGCAGCGTTGAAGGGGGCGGCGGGGGGACAGATACGCAGTATTTT.

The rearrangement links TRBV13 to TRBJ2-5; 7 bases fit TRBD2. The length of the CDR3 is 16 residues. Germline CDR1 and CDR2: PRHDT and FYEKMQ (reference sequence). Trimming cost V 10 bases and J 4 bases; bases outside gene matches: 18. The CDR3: CATGEVSGGLGETQYF. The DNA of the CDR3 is TGTGCCACCGGGGAGGTCTCGGGGGGATTAGGAGAGACCCAGTACTTC.

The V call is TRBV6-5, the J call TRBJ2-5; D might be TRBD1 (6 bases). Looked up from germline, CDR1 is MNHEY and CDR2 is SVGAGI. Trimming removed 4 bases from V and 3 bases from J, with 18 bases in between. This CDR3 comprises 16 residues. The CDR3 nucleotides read TGTGCCAGCAGTTCCTCTTGGACAGCCCTCGAAGAGACCCAGTACTTC. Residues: CASSSSWTALEETQYF.

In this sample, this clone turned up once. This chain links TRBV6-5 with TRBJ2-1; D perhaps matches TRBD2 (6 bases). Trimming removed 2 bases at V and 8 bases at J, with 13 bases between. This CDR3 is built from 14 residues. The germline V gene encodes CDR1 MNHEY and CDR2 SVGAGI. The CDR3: CASSYPTSPDEQFF. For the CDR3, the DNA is TGTGCCAGCAGTTACCCAACTAGCCCCGATGAGCAGTTCTTC.

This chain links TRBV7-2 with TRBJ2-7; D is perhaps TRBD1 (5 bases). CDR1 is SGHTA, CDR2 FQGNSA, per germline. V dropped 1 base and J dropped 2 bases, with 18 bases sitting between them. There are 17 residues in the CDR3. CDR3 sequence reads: CASSLVDVGKGAYEQYF. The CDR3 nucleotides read TGTGCCAGCAGCTTAGTGGATGTGGGAAAAGGGGCCTACGAGCAGTACTTC. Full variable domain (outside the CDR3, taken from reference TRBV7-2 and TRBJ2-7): GAGVSQSPSNKVTEKGKDVELRCDPISGHTALYWYRQSLGQGLEFLIYFQGNSAPDKSGLPSDRFSAERTGGSVSTLTIQRTQQEDSAVYLCASSLVDVGKGAYEQYFGPGTRLTVT.

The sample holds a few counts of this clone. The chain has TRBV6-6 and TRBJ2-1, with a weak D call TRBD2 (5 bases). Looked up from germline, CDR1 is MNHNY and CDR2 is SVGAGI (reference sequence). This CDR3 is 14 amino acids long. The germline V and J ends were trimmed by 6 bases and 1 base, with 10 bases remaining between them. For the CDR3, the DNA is TGTGCCAGCAGCGGGCGGGTTTCCTACAATGAGCAGTTCTTC. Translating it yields CASSGRVSYNEQFF.

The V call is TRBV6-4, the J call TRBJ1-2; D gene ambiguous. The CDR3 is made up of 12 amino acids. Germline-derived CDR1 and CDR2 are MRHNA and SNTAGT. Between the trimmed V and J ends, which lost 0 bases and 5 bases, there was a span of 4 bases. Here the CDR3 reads CASSDSGYGYTF. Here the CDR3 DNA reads TGTGCCAGCAGTGACTCCGGGTATGGCTACACCTTC.

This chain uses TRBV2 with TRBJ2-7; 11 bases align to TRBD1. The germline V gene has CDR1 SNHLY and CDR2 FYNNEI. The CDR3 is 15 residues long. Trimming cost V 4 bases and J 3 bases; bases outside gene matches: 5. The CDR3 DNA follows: TGTGCCAGCAGTGGGGTAGGGACAGGGGGCTACGAGCAGTACTTC. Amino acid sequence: CASSGVGTGGYEQYF.

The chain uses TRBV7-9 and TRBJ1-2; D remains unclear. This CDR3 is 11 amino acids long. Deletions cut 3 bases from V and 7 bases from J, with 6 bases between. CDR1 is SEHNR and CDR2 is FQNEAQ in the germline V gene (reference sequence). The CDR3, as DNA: TGTGCCAGCAGCTTCGGGAGTGGCTACACCTTC. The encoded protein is CASSFGSGYTF.

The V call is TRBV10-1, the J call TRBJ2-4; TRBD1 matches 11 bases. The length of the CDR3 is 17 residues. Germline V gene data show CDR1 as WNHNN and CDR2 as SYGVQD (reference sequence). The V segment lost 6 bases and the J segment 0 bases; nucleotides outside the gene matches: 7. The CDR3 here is CASSGQGAALAKNIQYF. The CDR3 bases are TGCGCCAGCAGCGGACAGGGGGCCGCCCTAGCCAAAAACATTCAGTACTTC.

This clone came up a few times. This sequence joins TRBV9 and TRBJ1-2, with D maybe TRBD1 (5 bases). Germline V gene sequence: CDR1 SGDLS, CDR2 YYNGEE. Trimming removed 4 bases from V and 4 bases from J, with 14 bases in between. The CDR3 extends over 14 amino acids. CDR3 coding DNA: TGTGCCAGCAGCCCCGGGGGGGATGCCTATGGCTACACCTTC. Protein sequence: CASSPGGDAYGYTF.

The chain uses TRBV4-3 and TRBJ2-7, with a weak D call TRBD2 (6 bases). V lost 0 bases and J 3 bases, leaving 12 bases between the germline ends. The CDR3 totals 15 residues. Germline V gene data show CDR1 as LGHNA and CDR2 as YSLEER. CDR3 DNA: TGCGCCAGCAGCCAAGAGGGGGGAGGCGTCTACGAGCAGTACTTC. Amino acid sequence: CASSQEGGGVYEQYF.

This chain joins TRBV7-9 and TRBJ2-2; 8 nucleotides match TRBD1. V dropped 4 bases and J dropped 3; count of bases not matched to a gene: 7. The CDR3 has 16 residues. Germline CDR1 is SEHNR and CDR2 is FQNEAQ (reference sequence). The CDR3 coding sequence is TGTGCCAGCAGCTCCGGGACAGGAATCTACACCGGGGAGCTGTTTTTT. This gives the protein CASSSGTGIYTGELFF.

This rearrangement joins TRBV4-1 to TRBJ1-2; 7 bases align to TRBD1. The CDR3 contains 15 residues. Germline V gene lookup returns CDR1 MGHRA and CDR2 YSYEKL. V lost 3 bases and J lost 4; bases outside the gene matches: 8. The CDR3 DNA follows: TGCGCCAGCAGCCAGGCCGGGACAGAGACCTATGGCTACACCTTC. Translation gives CASSQAGTETYGYTF.

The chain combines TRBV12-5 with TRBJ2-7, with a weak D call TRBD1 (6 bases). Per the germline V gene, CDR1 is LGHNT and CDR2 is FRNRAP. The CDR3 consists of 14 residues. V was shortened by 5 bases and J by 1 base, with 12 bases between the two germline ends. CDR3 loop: CASGPSGDSYEQYF. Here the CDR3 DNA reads TGTGCTAGTGGTCCTTCAGGGGATTCCTACGAGCAGTACTTC.

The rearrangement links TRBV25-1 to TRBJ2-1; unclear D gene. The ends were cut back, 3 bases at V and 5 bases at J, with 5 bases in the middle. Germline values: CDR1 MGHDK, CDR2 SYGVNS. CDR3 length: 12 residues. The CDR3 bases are TGTGCCAGCAGTGATCTTGACAATGAGCAGTTCTTC. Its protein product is CASSDLDNEQFF.

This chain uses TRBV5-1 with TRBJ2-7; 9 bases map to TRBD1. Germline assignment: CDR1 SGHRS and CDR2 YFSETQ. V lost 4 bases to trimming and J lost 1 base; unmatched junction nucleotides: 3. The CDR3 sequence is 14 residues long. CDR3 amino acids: CASSAGTGSYEQYF. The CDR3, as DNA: TGCGCCAGCAGCGCCGGGACAGGGTCCTACGAGCAGTACTTC.

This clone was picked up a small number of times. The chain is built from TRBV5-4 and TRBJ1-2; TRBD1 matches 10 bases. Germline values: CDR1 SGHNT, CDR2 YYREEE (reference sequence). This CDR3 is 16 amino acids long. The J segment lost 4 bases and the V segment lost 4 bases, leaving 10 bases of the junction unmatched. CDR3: CASSQDPGQGIYGYTF. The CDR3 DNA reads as TGTGCCAGCAGCCAAGATCCGGGACAGGGGATCTATGGCTACACCTTC.

The CDR3 nucleotides read TGTGCCAGCAGCTTGGGAGTAGGACTCTACGAGCAGTACTTC. Encoded protein: CASSLGVGLYEQYF. The chain carries TRBV27 and TRBJ2-7; D might be TRBD2 (5 bases). V was trimmed by 6 bases and J by 3 bases, leaving 15 bases between them. Germline assignment: CDR1 MNHEY and CDR2 SMNVEV (reference sequence). The CDR3 is made up of 14 amino acids.

CDR3 residues: CASSTGGSEQFF. The CDR3 coding sequence is TGTGCCAGCAGCACAGGGGGCAGTGAGCAGTTCTTC. The J gene is TRBJ2-1, the V gene TRBV9; 9 bases are shared with TRBD1. The V and J ends lost 4 bases and 9 bases, in that order; junction bases with no gene match: 2. The CDR3 runs to 12 residues. CDR1 and CDR2 from the germline V gene are SGDLS and YYNGEE.

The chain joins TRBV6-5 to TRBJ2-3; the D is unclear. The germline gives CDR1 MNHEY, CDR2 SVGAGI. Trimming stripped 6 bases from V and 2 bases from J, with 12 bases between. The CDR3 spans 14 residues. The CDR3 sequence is CASSRGQNTDTQYF. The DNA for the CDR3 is TGTGCCAGCAGCCGAGGCCAGAACACAGATACGCAGTATTTT.

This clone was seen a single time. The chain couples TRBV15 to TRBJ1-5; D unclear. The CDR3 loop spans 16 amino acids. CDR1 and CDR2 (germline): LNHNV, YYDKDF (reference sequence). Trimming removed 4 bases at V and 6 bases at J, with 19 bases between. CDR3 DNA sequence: TGTGCCACCAGCACTAGAGATACGGGGTTTGGTCAGCCCCAGCATTTT. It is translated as CATSTRDTGFGQPQHF. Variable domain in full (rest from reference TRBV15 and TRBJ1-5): DAMVIQNPRYQVTQFGKPVTLSCSQTLNHNVMYWYQQKSSQAPKLLFHYYDKDFNNEADTPDNFQSRRPNTSFCFLDIRSPGLGDTAMYLCATSTRDTGFGQPQHFGDGTRLSIL.

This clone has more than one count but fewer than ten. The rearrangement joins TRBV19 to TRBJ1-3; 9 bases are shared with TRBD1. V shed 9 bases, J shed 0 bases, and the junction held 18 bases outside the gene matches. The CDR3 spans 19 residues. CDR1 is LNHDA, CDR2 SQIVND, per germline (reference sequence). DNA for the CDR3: TGTGCCAGCATTAGGCCTGGGACAGGGTTTTCTAGCTCTGGAAACACCATATATTTT. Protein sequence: CASIRPGTGFSSSGNTIYF.